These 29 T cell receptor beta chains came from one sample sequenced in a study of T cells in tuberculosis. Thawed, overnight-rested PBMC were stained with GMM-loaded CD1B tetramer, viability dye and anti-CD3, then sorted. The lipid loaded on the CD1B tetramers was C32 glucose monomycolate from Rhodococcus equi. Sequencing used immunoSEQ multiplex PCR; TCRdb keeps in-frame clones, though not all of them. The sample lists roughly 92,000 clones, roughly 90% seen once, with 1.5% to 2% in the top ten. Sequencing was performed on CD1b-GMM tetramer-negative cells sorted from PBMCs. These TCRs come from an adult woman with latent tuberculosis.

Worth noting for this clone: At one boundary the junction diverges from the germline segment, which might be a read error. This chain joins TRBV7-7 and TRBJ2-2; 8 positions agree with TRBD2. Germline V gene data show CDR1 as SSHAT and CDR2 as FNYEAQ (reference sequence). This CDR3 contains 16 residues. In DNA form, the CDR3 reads TGTGCTAGCAGCCCCCGGGGGGGGCCGGACACCGGGGAGCTGTTTTTT. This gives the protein CASSPRGGPDTGELFF.

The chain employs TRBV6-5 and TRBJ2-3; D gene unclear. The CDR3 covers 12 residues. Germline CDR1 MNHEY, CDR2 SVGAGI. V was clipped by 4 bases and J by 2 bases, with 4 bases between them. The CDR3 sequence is CASSSYTDTQYF. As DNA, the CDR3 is TGTGCCAGCAGTTCTTACACAGATACGCAGTATTTT.

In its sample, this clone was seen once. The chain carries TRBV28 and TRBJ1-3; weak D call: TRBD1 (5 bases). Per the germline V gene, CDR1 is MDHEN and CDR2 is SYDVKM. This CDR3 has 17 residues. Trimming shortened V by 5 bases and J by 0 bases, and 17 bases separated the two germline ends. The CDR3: CASSRESRDYSGNTIYF. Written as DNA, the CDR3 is TGTGCCAGCAGTCGCGAATCCAGGGACTACTCTGGAAACACCATATATTTT.

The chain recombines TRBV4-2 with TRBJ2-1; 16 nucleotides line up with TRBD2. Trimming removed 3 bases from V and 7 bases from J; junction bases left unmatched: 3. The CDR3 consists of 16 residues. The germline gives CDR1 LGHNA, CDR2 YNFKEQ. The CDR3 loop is CASSQLGLAGGNEQFF. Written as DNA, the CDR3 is TGTGCCAGCAGCCAGTTGGGACTAGCGGGGGGGAATGAGCAGTTCTTC.

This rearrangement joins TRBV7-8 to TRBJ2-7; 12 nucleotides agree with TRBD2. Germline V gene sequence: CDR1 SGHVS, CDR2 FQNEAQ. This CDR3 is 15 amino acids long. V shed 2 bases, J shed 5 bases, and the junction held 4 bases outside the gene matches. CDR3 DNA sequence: TGTGCCAGCAGCTTATCACTAGCGGGGGGTAACGAGCAGTACGTC. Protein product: CASSLSLAGGNEQYV.

The CDR3 nucleotides read TGTGCCAGTATCAAAGGGGACACCGGGGAGCTGTTTTTT. Its translation: CASIKGDTGELFF. V and J are TRBV19 and TRBJ2-2, with TRBD1 as a possible D gene (5 bases). Germline V gives CDR1 LNHDA, CDR2 SQIVND (reference sequence). The CDR3 length is 13 residues. Trimming cost V 7 bases and J 3 bases, with 9 bases left between them.

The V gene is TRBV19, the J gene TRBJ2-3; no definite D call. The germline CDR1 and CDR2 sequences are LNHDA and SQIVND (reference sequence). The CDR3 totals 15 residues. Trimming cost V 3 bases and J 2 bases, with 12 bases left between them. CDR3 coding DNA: TGTGCCAGTAGTATCTCGCTTCACTACACAGATACGCAGTATTTT. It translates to CASSISLHYTDTQYF.

CDR3 sequence reads: CASSPTGTGQPQHF. CDR3 DNA sequence: TGTGCCAGCAGTCCGACAGGGACCGGTCAGCCCCAGCATTTT. This chain uses TRBV7-6 with TRBJ1-5; 7 positions match TRBD1. J gave up 6 bases and V 6 bases, and 8 bases lay outside the gene matches. Germline loops: CDR1 SGHVS, CDR2 FNYEAQ. There are 14 residues in the CDR3.

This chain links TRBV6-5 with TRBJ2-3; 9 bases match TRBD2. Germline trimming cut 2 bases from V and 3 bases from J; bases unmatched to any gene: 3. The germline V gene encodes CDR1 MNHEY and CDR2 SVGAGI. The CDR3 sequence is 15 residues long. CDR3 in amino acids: CASSYGGGGTDTQYF. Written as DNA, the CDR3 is TGTGCCAGCAGTTACGGCGGGGGGGGGACAGATACGCAGTATTTT.

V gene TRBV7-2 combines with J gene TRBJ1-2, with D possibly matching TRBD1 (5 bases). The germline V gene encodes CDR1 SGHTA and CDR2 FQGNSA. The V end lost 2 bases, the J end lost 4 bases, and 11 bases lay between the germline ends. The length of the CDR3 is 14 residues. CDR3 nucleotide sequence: TGTGCCAGCAGCTTACAGGGCGGCTCCTATGGCTACACCTTC. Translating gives CASSLQGGSYGYTF.

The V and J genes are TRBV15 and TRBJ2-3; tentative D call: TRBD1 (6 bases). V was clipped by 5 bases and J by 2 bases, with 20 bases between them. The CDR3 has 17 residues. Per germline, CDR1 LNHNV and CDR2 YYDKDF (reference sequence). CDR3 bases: TGTGCCACCAGCCTTGGTTCGGGACAACCGCCCACAGATACGCAGTATTTT. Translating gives CATSLGSGQPPTDTQYF.

For the CDR3, the DNA is TGTGCCAGCAGCGTAGAGGGGGTGAAGAATGAAAAACTGTTTTTT. As protein: CASSVEGVKNEKLFF. The chain has TRBV9 and TRBJ1-4, with D tentatively TRBD1 (6 bases). This CDR3 comprises 15 residues. V shed 0 bases and J shed 5 bases, with 11 bases lying between them. Germline V gene sequence: CDR1 SGDLS, CDR2 YYNGEE.

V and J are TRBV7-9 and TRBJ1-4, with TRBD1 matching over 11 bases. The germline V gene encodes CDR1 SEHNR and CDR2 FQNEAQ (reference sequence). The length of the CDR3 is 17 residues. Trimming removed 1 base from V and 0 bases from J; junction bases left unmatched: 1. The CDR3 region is CASSLGTGGSTNEKLFF. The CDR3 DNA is TGTGCCAGCAGCTTAGGGACAGGGGGCTCAACTAATGAAAAACTGTTTTTT.

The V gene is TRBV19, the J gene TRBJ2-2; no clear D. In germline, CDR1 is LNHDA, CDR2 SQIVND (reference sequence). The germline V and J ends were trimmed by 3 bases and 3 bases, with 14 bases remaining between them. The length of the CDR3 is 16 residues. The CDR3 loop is CASSMSPSVHTGELFF. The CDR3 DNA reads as TGTGCCAGTAGTATGTCCCCATCAGTGCACACCGGGGAGCTGTTTTTT.

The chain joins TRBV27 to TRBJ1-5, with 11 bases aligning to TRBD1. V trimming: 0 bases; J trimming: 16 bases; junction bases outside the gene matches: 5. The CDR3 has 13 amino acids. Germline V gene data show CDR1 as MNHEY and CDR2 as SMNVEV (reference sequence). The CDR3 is CASSLSADRGRHF. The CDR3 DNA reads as TGTGCCAGCAGTTTATCGGCGGACAGGGGGCGACATTTT.

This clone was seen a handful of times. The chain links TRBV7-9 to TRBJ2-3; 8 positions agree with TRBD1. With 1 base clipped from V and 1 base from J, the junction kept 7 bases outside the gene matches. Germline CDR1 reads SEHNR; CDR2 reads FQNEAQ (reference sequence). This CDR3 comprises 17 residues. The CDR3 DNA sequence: TGTGCCAGCAGCTTAGACCCAGGGGGCGTGGGCACAGATACGCAGTATTTT. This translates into CASSLDPGGVGTDTQYF.

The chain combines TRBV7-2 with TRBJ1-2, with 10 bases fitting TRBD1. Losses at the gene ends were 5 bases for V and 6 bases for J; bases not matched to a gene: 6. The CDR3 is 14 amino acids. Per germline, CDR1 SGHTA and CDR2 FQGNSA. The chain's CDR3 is CASSTRQGANGYTF. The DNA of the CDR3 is TGTGCCAGCAGCACCCGACAGGGGGCGAATGGCTACACCTTC.

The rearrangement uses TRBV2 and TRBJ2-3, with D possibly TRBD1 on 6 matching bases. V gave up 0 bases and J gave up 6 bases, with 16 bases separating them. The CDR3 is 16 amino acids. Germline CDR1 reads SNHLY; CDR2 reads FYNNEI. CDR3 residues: CASSEAGASFGDTQYF. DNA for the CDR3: TGTGCCAGCAGTGAAGCGGGGGCCTCCTTTGGGGATACGCAGTATTTT.

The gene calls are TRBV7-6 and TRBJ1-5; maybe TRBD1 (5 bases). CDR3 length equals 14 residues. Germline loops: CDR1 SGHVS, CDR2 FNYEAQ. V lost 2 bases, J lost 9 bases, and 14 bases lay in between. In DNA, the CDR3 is TGTGCCAGCAGCTTAAACGGGGGAATGCGGCCCCAGCATTTT. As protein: CASSLNGGMRPQHF.

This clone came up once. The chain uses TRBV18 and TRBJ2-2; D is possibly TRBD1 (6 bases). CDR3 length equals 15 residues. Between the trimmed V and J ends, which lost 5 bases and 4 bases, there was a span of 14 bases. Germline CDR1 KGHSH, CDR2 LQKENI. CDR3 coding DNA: TGTGCCAGCTCAACAGGGTTGGGGCGCACCGGGGAGCTGTTTTTT. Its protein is CASSTGLGRTGELFF.

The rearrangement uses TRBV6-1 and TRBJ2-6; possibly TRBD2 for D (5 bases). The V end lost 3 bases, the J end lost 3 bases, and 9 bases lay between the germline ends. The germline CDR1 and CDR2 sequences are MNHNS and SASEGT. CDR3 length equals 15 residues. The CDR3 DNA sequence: TGTGCCAGCAGTGATGCGGCGGGTGGGGCCAACGTCCTGACTTTC. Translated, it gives CASSDAAGGANVLTF.

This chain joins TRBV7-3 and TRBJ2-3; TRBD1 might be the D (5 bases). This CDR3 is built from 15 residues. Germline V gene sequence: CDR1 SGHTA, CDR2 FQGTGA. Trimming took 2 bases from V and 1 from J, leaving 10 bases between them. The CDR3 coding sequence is TGTGCCAGCAGCTTAGGTTTAGGGGGCACAGATACGCAGTATTTT. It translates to CASSLGLGGTDTQYF.

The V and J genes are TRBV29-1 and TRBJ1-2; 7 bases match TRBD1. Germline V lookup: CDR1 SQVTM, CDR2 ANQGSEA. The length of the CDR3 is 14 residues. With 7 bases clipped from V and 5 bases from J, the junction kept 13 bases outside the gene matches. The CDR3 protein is CSANSDRSRYGYTF. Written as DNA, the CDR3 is TGCAGCGCTAACTCGGACAGGTCGCGTTATGGCTACACCTTC.

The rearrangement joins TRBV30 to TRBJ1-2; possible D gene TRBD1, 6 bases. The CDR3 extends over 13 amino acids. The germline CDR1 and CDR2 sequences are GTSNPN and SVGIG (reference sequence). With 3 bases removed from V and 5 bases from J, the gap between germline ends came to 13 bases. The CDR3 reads CAWRSGGRYGYTF. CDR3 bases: TGTGCCTGGAGGAGCGGGGGGCGGTATGGCTACACCTTC.

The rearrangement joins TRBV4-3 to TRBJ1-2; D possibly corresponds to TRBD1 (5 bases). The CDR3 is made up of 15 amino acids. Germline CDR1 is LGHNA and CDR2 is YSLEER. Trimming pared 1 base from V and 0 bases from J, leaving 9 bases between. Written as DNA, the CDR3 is TGCGCCAGCAGCCAAGCAGGGTTAGCTAACTATGGCTACACCTTC. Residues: CASSQAGLANYGYTF.

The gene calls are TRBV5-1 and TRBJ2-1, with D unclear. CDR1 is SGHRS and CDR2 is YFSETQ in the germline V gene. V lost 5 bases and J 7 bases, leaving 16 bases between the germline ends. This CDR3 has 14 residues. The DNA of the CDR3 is TGCGCCAGCAGGAGGTCTGGGTCCGAAAATGAGCAGTTCTTC. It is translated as CASRRSGSENEQFF.

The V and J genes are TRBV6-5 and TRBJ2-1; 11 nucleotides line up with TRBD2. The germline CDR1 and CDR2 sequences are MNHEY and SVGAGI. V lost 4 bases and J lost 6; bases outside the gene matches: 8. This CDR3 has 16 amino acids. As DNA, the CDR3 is TGTGCCAGCAGTTTCCTAATAGCGGGGGGGCGCAATGAGCAGTTCTTC. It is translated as CASSFLIAGGRNEQFF.

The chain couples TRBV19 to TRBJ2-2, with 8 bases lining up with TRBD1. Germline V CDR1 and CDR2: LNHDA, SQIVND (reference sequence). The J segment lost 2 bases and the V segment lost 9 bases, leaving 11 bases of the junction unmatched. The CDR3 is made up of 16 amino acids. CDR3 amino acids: CASRHPGQVNTGELFF. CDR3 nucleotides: TGTGCCAGCCGACATCCGGGACAGGTCAACACCGGGGAGCTGTTTTTT.

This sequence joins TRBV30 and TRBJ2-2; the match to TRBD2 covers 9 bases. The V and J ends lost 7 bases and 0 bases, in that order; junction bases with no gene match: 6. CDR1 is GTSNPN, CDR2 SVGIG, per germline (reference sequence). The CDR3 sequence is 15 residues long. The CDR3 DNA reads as TGTGCCTCTGACTCTAGCGGGGCGAACACCGGGGAGCTGTTTTTT. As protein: CASDSSGANTGELFF. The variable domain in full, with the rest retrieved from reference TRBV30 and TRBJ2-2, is SQTIHQWPATLVQPVGSPLSLECTVEGTSNPNLYWYRQAAGRGLQLLFYSVGIGQISSEVPQNLSASRPQDRQFILSSKKLLLSDSGFYLCASDSSGANTGELFFGEGSRLTVL.